This T cell receptor beta chain was captured by sequencing in a study of CD8+CD57+ T cells in acquired aplastic anemia. The germline gives CDR1 ENHRY, CDR2 SYGVKD. The CDR3 length is 16 residues. Losses at the gene ends were 3 bases for V and 10 bases for J; bases not matched to a gene: 12. This clonotype occurred once. Its target is unknown. General study points: Some 29 CD8+ CDR3 sequences were shared between patients and controls.

Whoever was chosen for sequencing had shown CD8+CD57+ cell expansion by flow cytometry. Patients had received no therapy at the time of blood sampling. It was genomic DNA that served as the template for profiling TCR beta VDJ and CDR3. TCRdb processed the reads anew with MiXCR; each CDR3 protein has one entry. This sample has about 95,000 distinct CDR3 sequences, with around two thirds found just once. This receptor was identified in a human donor with aplastic anemia. Sequences were obtained from sorted CD4+, CD8+, or CD8+CD57+ T cells (not recorded which) from PBMCs. The chain has TRBV10-3 and TRBJ1-6, with TRBD1 matching over 7 bases. Written as DNA, the CDR3 is TGTGCCATCAGTGAACCCGGGACAGCCATAGGGTCACCCCTCCACTTT. Translated: CAISEPGTAIGSPLHF.